The 22 T cell receptor beta chains below were found in one sample sequenced in a study of identifying expanded T cells in peripheral blood. Produced via immunoSEQ multiplex PCR; TCRdb's table is partial and in-frame only. The profile shows more than 45,000 clones, under 85% of them singletons. Sequenced material: blood. These receptors were taken from a person between 18 and 75 years old in good health.

This clone was detected a few times. The rearrangement joins TRBV6-1 to TRBJ2-2, with 10 bases aligning to TRBD2. The CDR3 covers 18 residues. V gave up 4 bases and J gave up 3 bases; unmatched junction bases: 11. Per the germline V gene, CDR1 is MNHNS and CDR2 is SASEGT. The chain's CDR3 is CASSGGPRTSGYTGELFF. CDR3 nucleotide sequence: TGTGCCAGCAGTGGGGGTCCCAGGACTAGCGGATACACCGGGGAGCTGTTTTTT.

The V and J genes are TRBV11-3 and TRBJ1-2, with D possibly matching TRBD1 (5 bases). The CDR3 spans 12 residues. Per the germline V gene, CDR1 is SGHNT and CDR2 is YENEEA. V was clipped by 5 bases and J by 5 bases, with 9 bases between them. In DNA, the CDR3 is TGTGCCAGCAGCCTCGACAGATATGGCTACACCTTC. It codes for CASSLDRYGYTF.

The chain joins TRBV18 to TRBJ2-2; D might be TRBD2 (6 bases). Germline lookup yields CDR1 KGHSH and CDR2 LQKENI. V lost 2 bases, J lost 4 bases, and 17 bases lay in between. The CDR3 totals 17 residues. CDR3 in DNA: TGTGCCAGCTCACCAAGGGCGGGATCGGGGAGCACCGGGGAGCTGTTTTTT. It codes for CASSPRAGSGSTGELFF.

V and J are TRBV6-5 and TRBJ1-6; D is ambiguous. The CDR3 sequence is 14 residues long. In germline, CDR1 is MNHEY, CDR2 SVGAGI. V lost 5 bases and J lost 6, with 11 bases in between. CDR3 DNA: TGTGCCAGCAGTCTCGGCCGGGTTAATTCACCCCTCCACTTT. As protein: CASSLGRVNSPLHF.

This sequence joins TRBV28 and TRBJ1-2, with TRBD1 matching 7 bases. The CDR3 loop spans 13 amino acids. Germline V gene data show CDR1 as MDHEN and CDR2 as SYDVKM. The junction had 5 bases not matched to a gene; V was cut back by 5 bases and J by 5 bases. CDR3 protein: CASSQDRVYGYTF. DNA for the CDR3: TGTGCCAGCAGTCAAGACAGGGTGTATGGCTACACCTTC.

CDR3 nucleotides: TGTGCCAGCAGTGAAGTAGCGATTAGCTCCTACGAGCAGTACGTC. Translating gives CASSEVAISSYEQYV. The chain recombines TRBV6-1 with TRBJ2-7, with D possibly being TRBD2 (5 bases). CDR1 MNHNS and CDR2 SASEGT come from the germline V gene. This CDR3 region has 15 residues. V was clipped by 1 base and J by 0 bases, with 10 bases between them.

The chain has TRBV4-2 and TRBJ2-5, with TRBD2 identical over 8 bases. Gene TRBJ2-7 matches the end of the DNA better, so the J call may be wrong. The CDR3 extends over 15 amino acids. Germline CDR1 and CDR2: LGHNA and YNFKEQ. CDR3 sequence (DNA): TGTGCCAGCAGCCAAGATTCAGCTAGCGGGTACGAGCAGTACTTC. Translating gives CASSQDSASGYEQYF.

The CDR3 DNA follows: TGCGCCAGCAGCTTGGGACAGTGGTCTTACAATGAGCAGTTCTTC. As protein: CASSLGQWSYNEQFF. This rearrangement joins TRBV5-1 to TRBJ2-1, with a weak D call TRBD1 (5 bases). The germline V gene encodes CDR1 SGHRS and CDR2 YFSETQ. The CDR3 has 15 residues. V was clipped by 0 bases and J by 4 bases, with 11 bases between them.

V usage is TRBV10-3 and J usage is TRBJ1-4, with D possibly being TRBD1 (5 bases). Trimming removed 4 bases from V and 8 bases from J, with 20 bases in between. The germline V gene has CDR1 ENHRY and CDR2 SYGVKD. CDR3 length: 16 residues. DNA of the CDR3: TGTGCCATCAGTGCCTTCGGGCAGGGCCAAGGGGAAAAACTGTTTTTT. Translating it yields CAISAFGQGQGEKLFF.

This sequence joins TRBV6-6 and TRBJ1-2; possible D gene TRBD1, 6 bases. Trimming removed 10 bases from V and 4 bases from J, with 16 bases in between. This CDR3 has 13 residues. The germline CDR1 and CDR2 sequences are MNHNY and SVGAGI (reference sequence). The CDR3 is CAIQSTGAYGYTF. CDR3 in DNA: TGTGCCATTCAATCGACAGGTGCCTATGGCTACACCTTC.

The chain carries TRBV29-1 and TRBJ2-7; 10 bases align to TRBD1. CDR1 is SQVTM and CDR2 is ANQGSEA in the germline V gene. The CDR3 is 12 residues long. Unmatched junction bases numbered 2, after V lost 7 bases and J lost 2 bases. The CDR3 DNA reads TGCAGCGCCGGACAGGGGGCCTACGAGCAGTACTTC. Its protein product is CSAGQGAYEQYF.

This clone was seen once. The chain combines TRBV6-1 with TRBJ2-7, with D possibly being TRBD1 or TRBD2 (5 bases each). CDR3 size: 13 residues. CDR1 and CDR2 (germline): MNHNS, SASEGT. V lost 1 base and J lost 6, with 10 bases in between. The CDR3 DNA reads TGTGCCAGCAGTGAAGGGGGACGGACCGAGCAGTACTTC. This codes for CASSEGGRTEQYF.

The chain is built from TRBV21-1 and TRBJ1-4; the D call in the table, TRBD1, was not verified against the DNA. TRBV21-1 is shown as a pseudogene. The CDR3 contains 15 residues. In DNA form, the CDR3 reads TGTGCCAGCAGCCCCAGGGGGCGAACTAATGAAAAACTGTTTTTT. It codes for CASSPRGRTNEKLFF.

V gene TRBV7-2 combines with J gene TRBJ2-7, with TRBD2 matching over 10 bases. V was pared by 5 bases and J by 4 bases, with 8 bases of the junction left unmatched. This CDR3 region has 15 residues. The V gene's germline CDR1 is SGHTA and CDR2 FQGNSA. CDR3 DNA: TGTGCCAGCAGCACCCTAGCGGGAGTGTGGTACGAGCAGTACTTC. Translated, it gives CASSTLAGVWYEQYF.

The gene calls are TRBV5-1 and TRBJ2-5; 13 positions agree with TRBD2. Germline V gene lookup returns CDR1 SGHRS and CDR2 YFSETQ. With 0 bases clipped from V and 1 base from J, the junction kept 0 bases outside the gene matches. The CDR3 sequence is 16 residues long. The CDR3 DNA sequence: TGCGCCAGCAGCTTGGGGACTAGCGGGGGCCAAGAGACCCAGTACTTC. This translates into CASSLGTSGGQETQYF.

The gene calls are TRBV7-2 and TRBJ2-3, with D perhaps matching TRBD1 or TRBD2 (5 bases each). The CDR3 is made up of 12 amino acids. Germline values: CDR1 SGHTA, CDR2 FQGNSA. Trimming took off 6 bases at V and 6 bases at J, with 10 bases between the two ends. The CDR3 reads CASRIWGDTQYF. CDR3 nucleotides: TGTGCCAGCAGGATATGGGGGGATACGCAGTATTTT. The entire variable domain, with the rest obtained from reference TRBV7-2 and TRBJ2-3, is as follows: GAGVSQSPSNKVTEKGKDVELRCDPISGHTALYWYRQSLGQGLEFLIYFQGNSAPDKSGLPSDRFSAERTGGSVSTLTIQRTQQEDSAVYLCASRIWGDTQYFGPGTRLTVL.

A few counts support this clone. CDR3 loop: CASRGGVDQPQHF. CDR3 nucleotide sequence: TGTGCCAGCAGGGGTGGGGTGGATCAGCCCCAGCATTTT. The rearrangement links TRBV25-1 to TRBJ1-5, with unresolved D. V gave up 6 bases and J gave up 5 bases, with 11 bases separating them. This CDR3 contains 13 residues. Germline CDR1 is MGHDK and CDR2 is SYGVNS. Variable domain in full (rest from reference TRBV25-1 and TRBJ1-5): EADIYQTPRYLVIGTGKKITLECSQTMGHDKMYWYQQDPGMELHLIHYSYGVNSTEKGDLSSESTVSRIRTEHFPLTLESARPSHTSQYLCASRGGVDQPQHFGDGTRLSIL.

This clone was recorded a few times. The chain is built from TRBV2 and TRBJ1-5; D is unclear. The V end lost 8 bases, the J end lost 3 bases, and 11 bases lay between the germline ends. CDR1 is SNHLY, CDR2 FYNNEI, per germline. This CDR3 is built from 13 residues. The CDR3 coding sequence is TGTGCCAGCCTCAAGGACCTCAATCAGCCCCAGCATTTT. Amino acid sequence: CASLKDLNQPQHF.

The chain employs TRBV5-6 and TRBJ1-1; TRBD1 matches 7 bases. Unmatched junction bases numbered 7, after V lost 5 bases and J lost 0 bases. Germline loops: CDR1 SGHDT, CDR2 YYEEEE. The CDR3 is 15 residues long. CDR3 sequence: CASRGYRGMNTEAFF. The CDR3, as DNA: TGTGCCAGCAGGGGCTACAGGGGCATGAACACTGAAGCTTTCTTT.

This clone was recorded only once. The chain carries TRBV30 and TRBJ1-2; D remains ambiguous. The CDR3 spans 13 residues. V lost 2 bases and J 5 bases, leaving 12 bases between the germline ends. Germline lookup yields CDR1 GTSNPN and CDR2 SVGIG (reference sequence). The CDR3 here is CAWSPQSGYGYTF. CDR3 nucleotides: TGTGCCTGGAGTCCCCAATCGGGATATGGCTACACCTTC.

The rearrangement joins TRBV6-1 to TRBJ2-7; tentatively, D is TRBD1 or TRBD2 (6 bases each). The CDR3 extends over 15 amino acids. Germline loops: CDR1 MNHNS, CDR2 SASEGT. Trimming left V 1 base short and J 1 base short, with 11 bases between. In DNA, the CDR3 is TGTGCCAGCAGTGAAGAGAGGGGGGCGTCCTACGAGCAGTACTTC. Translated, it gives CASSEERGASYEQYF.

V and J are TRBV10-3 and TRBJ2-7; D gene uncertain. Looked up from germline, CDR1 is ENHRY and CDR2 is SYGVKD. CDR3 length: 14 residues. Trimming cost V 0 bases and J 1 base, with 7 bases left between them. The CDR3 sequence is CAISESTRSYEQYF. The CDR3 coding sequence is TGTGCCATCAGTGAGTCAACCAGATCCTACGAGCAGTACTTC.